A selection of T cell receptor beta chains follows, all from one sample in a study of T cell responses to AZD1222 COVID-19 vaccine. Only in-frame clones appear in the TCRdb table, and some are missing; sequencing was by immunoSEQ multiplex PCR. The data show approximately 200,000 clones, 91% seen once. Sample: peripheral blood, taken 28 days after the second AZD1222 dose. Receptor source: an adult who received the AZD1222 COVID-19 vaccine. The CDR3 runs from the conserved cysteine through the conserved F or W. D genes are given only for firm matches. Clone size is stated in some rows and not others, as once, few, many or a class when expanded.

v_call	clone_size	d_call	j_call	cdr3_aa	cdr3_nt
TRBV7-6	few	-	TRBJ1-6	CASSRTGSSYNSPLHF	TGTGCCAGCAGCCGCACAGGTTCCTCCTATAATTCACCCCTCCACTTT
TRBV9	-	TRBD2	TRBJ2-7	CASGLGGDSLYEQYF	TGTGCCAGCGGCCTTGGGGGGGATTCCCTCTACGAGCAGTACTTC
TRBV5-4	-	-	TRBJ1-3	CASSFGSGDTIYF	TGTGCCAGCAGCTTCGGGTCCGGGGACACCATATATTTT
TRBV19	-	TRBD1	TRBJ2-2	CASIGTGGNTGELFF	TGTGCCAGTATTGGAACAGGGGGCAACACCGGGGAGCTGTTTTTT
TRBV6-5	once	TRBD1	TRBJ1-1	CASSYAGTGTEAFF	TGTGCCAGCAGTTACGCGGGGACAGGTACTGAAGCTTTCTTT
TRBV28	-	-	TRBJ1-2	CASSLHGDLGGTYGYTF	TGTGCCAGCAGTTTACATGGGGACCTCGGCGGGACTTATGGCTACACCTTC
TRBV19	-	-	TRBJ1-5	CASSIELGRRDQPQHF	TGTGCCAGTAGTATAGAGTTAGGGAGGAGGGATCAGCCCCAGCATTTT
TRBV18	-	-	TRBJ1-3	CASSPTQEPGNTIYF	TGTGCCAGCTCACCAACCCAGGAGCCTGGAAACACCATATATTTT
TRBV4-1	-	TRBD2	TRBJ2-4	CASSLKSSGRDIQYF	TGCGCCAGCAGCCTAAAGAGTAGCGGGAGAGACATTCAGTACTTC
TRBV20-1	-	TRBD2	TRBJ2-7	CSASDRTSGAYEQYF	TGCAGTGCGAGTGACCGTACGAGCGGGGCCTACGAGCAGTACTTC
TRBV10-2	-	-	TRBJ2-7	CASSISGTPYEQYF	TGCGCCAGCAGTATTTCCGGGACACCCTACGAGCAGTACTTC
TRBV10-2	-	TRBD2	TRBJ2-1	CASSEGTSAYYNEQFF	TGCGCCAGCAGTGAGGGGACTAGCGCATACTACAATGAGCAGTTCTTC
TRBV30	-	TRBD2	TRBJ2-1	CAWSVVGGNEQFF	TGTGCCTGGAGTGTAGTGGGGGGGAATGAGCAGTTCTTC
TRBV6-5	-	-	TRBJ1-6	CASSRGLDSPLHF	TGTGCCAGCAGTAGGGGTTTAGATTCACCCCTCCACTTT
TRBV5-1	once	-	TRBJ2-2	CASKFSGLNTGELFF	TGCGCCAGCAAATTTTCAGGGCTGAACACCGGGGAGCTGTTTTTT
TRBV6-5	-	-	TRBJ1-5	CASRGIYSNQPQHF	TGTGCCAGCAGGGGGATCTATAGCAATCAGCCCCAGCATTTT
TRBV24-1	-	TRBD2	TRBJ2-1	CATSGSLAGEYNEQFF	TGTGCCACCAGTGGCTCGTTAGCGGGAGAGTACAATGAGCAGTTCTTC